This T cell receptor (beta chain) derives from a study of metastatic and nonmetastatic thyroid tumors. As for the study in general: Repertoire comparisons spanned blood and tumor or nodule tissue from malignant and benign thyroid patients.

Germline V gene lookup returns CDR1 MNHNS and CDR2 SASEGT. The J segment lost 3 bases and the V segment lost 8 bases, leaving 14 bases of the junction unmatched. The length of the CDR3 is 16 residues. As handled by the study authors: CDR3 differences across clinicopathological groups were used to build a distant-metastasis classifier for papillary thyroid cancer. TCRdb re-called the PCR reads through MiXCR. The V and J calls follow TCRdb's processing rather than the paper's. The repertoire holds some 83,000 clones, around 12% seen once, with roughly 8.2% in the top ten. Study conclusions and caveats: Relative to benign nodules, malignant thyroid tumors were reportedly characterized by significantly elevated TCR beta diversity in blood and tumor.

Patients were all untreated before their thyroid surgery. In this sample, this clone turned up many times. Its specificity is not known. Input material: tumor tissue. The TCR comes from a female donor with papillary thyroid cancer or a benign thyroid nodule (not recorded which). Some clones in this sample may be carry-over from other donors' samples. The V and J genes are TRBV6-1 and TRBJ2-3; TRBD2 matches at 7 bases. The CDR3 spells CASAPVGGSRTDTQYF. In nucleotides, the CDR3 is TGTGCCAGCGCCCCCGTGGGCGGGAGTAGAACAGATACGCAGTATTTT.